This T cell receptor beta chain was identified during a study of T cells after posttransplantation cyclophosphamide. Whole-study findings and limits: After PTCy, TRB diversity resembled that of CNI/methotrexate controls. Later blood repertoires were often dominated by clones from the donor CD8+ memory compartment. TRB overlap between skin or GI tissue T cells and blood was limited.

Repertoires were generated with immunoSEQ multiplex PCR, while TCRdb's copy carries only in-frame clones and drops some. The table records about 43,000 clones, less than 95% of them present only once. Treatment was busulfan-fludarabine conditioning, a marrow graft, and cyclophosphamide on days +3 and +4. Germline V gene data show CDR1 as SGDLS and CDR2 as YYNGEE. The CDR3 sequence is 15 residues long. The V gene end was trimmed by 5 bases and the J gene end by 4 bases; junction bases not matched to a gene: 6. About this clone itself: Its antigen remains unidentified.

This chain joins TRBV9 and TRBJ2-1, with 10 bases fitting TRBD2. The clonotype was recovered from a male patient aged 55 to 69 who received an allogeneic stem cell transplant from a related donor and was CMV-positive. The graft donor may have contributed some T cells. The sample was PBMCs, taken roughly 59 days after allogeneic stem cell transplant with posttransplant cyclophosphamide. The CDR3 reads CASSLAGDRYNEQFF. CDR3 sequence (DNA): TGTGCCAGCAGTCTAGCGGGGGACAGATACAATGAGCAGTTCTTC. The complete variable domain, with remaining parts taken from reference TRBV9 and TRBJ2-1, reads DSGVTQTPKHLITATGQRVTLRCSPRSGDLSVYWYQQSLDQGLQFLIQYYNGEERAKGNILERFSAQQFPDLHSELNLSSLELGDSALYFCASSLAGDRYNEQFFGPGTRLTVL.